Listed here are 12 T cell receptor beta chains from one sample, sequenced in a study of T cell repertoires in cytomegalovirus infection. Each CDR3 protein gets one entry after TCRdb re-called the reads with MiXCR. The top ten hold about an eighth of the sample, which has around 750,000 distinct CDR3 sequences, about 31% seen once. No antigen is known for these receptors. This specimen consisted of cultured CD8+ T cells from PBMCs, obtained from culture after CMV antigen stimulation. These receptors were taken from a human donor in good health (CMV status not recorded). Some clones in this sample may be carry-over from other donors' samples.

The rearrangement links TRBV19 to TRBJ2-7; D is perhaps TRBD1 (7 bases). The CDR3 length is 16 residues. CDR1 LNHDA and CDR2 SQIVND come from the germline V gene (reference sequence). Trimming cost V 5 bases and J 6 bases, with 23 bases left between them. CDR3 sequence (DNA): TGTGCCAGTAGTCCCAGGGGGGCAGCTCGGGGATTCGAGCAGTACTTC. It encodes CASSPRGAARGFEQYF.

This clonotype was counted at least ten times. CDR3 DNA: TGTGCCAGCACCGCTCGGGGGGGTGGTGGCAATCAGCCCCAGCATTTT. Residues: CASTARGGGGNQPQHF. J is TRBJ1-5 and V is TRBV7-8; the D gene is possibly TRBD1 (5 bases). Trimming left V 7 bases short and J 2 bases short, with 18 bases between. There are 16 residues in the CDR3. The germline V gene encodes CDR1 SGHVS and CDR2 FQNEAQ.

This clonotype was counted only a few times. The rearrangement joins TRBV27 to TRBJ1-4; D gene uncertain. The germline V and J ends were trimmed by 6 bases and 0 bases, with 8 bases remaining between them. This CDR3 comprises 14 residues. CDR1 and CDR2 from the germline V gene are MNHEY and SMNVEV (reference sequence). The CDR3 region is CASSEYATNEKLFF. CDR3 bases: TGTGCCAGCAGCGAATATGCAACTAATGAAAAACTGTTTTTT. Based on the CDR3 plus reference TRBV27 and TRBJ1-4, the full variable domain is EAQVTQNPRYLITVTGKKLTVTCSQNMNHEYMSWYRQDPGLGLRQIYYSMNVEVTDKGDVPEGYKVSRKEKRNFPLILESPSPNQTSLYFCASSEYATNEKLFFGSGTQLSVL.

The chain couples TRBV6-1 to TRBJ2-4; possibly TRBD1 or TRBD2 for D (5 bases each). This CDR3 is built from 16 residues. V was clipped by 6 bases and J by 0 bases, with 15 bases between them. In germline, CDR1 is MNHNS, CDR2 SASEGT. CDR3 coding DNA: TGTGCCAGCAGCCTGGGACCCCAACTAGCCAAAAACATTCAGTACTTC. Translated: CASSLGPQLAKNIQYF.

The chain couples TRBV27 to TRBJ2-3; TRBD1 agrees at 7 bases. The J segment lost 0 bases and the V segment lost 4 bases, leaving 4 bases of the junction unmatched. CDR1 and CDR2 (germline): MNHEY, SMNVEV (reference sequence). The CDR3 is 15 amino acids. Here the CDR3 DNA reads TGTGCCAGCAGTTCCGGACAGGTTAGCACAGATACGCAGTATTTT. Protein: CASSSGQVSTDTQYF.

J is TRBJ1-1 and V is TRBV29-1; possibly TRBD1 for D (5 bases). Germline V lookup: CDR1 SQVTM, CDR2 ANQGSEA. CDR3 length equals 10 residues. Deletions cut 7 bases from V and 5 bases from J, with 8 bases between. The CDR3 bases are TGCAGCGCAGGGCGGACTGAAGCTTTCTTT. Its protein product is CSAGRTEAFF.

J is TRBJ2-1 and V is TRBV6-6, with 9 bases lining up with TRBD1. V lost 5 bases and J lost 7; bases outside the gene matches: 12. Germline V lookup: CDR1 MNHNY, CDR2 SVGAGI (reference sequence). The length of the CDR3 is 16 residues. The CDR3 DNA reads as TGTGCCAGCAGTGAGGGACAGGGCAGGAGTTGGAATGAGCAGTTCTTC. Translation gives CASSEGQGRSWNEQFF.

The chain is built from TRBV14 and TRBJ2-7; a possible D gene is TRBD1 (6 bases). V lost 4 bases and J 2 bases, leaving 15 bases between the germline ends. Germline V CDR1 and CDR2: SGHDN, FVKESK. This CDR3 has 15 amino acids. Here the CDR3 DNA reads TGTGCCAGCAGCCCAGGCAGGGGCCTTCCCTACGAGCAGTACTTC. Translation: CASSPGRGLPYEQYF.

The chain recombines TRBV27 with TRBJ2-2, with D uncertain. CDR1 MNHEY and CDR2 SMNVEV come from the germline V gene (reference sequence). The CDR3 extends over 13 amino acids. Trimming stripped 3 bases from V and 3 bases from J, with 5 bases between. DNA for the CDR3: TGTGCCAGCAGTTTTAAAGACACCGGGGAGCTGTTTTTT. This gives the protein CASSFKDTGELFF.

This clonotype was detected only a few times. V gene TRBV27 combines with J gene TRBJ1-5, with 7 bases identical to TRBD1. Germline assignment: CDR1 MNHEY and CDR2 SMNVEV (reference sequence). The CDR3 has 12 residues. The junction had 4 bases not matched to a gene; V was cut back by 11 bases and J by 3 bases. The CDR3 coding sequence is TGTGCCTCAGGGGGGAACAATCAGCCCCAGCATTTT. As protein: CASGGNNQPQHF.

This sequence joins TRBV6-5 and TRBJ1-1, with 9 positions matching TRBD1. With V trimmed by 4 bases and J by 7 bases, 7 bases remained unmatched. Germline values: CDR1 MNHEY, CDR2 SVGAGI. This CDR3 region has 14 residues. The CDR3 bases are TGTGCCAGCAGTTGGCAACAGGGGGCTGGTGAAGCTTTCTTT. It is translated as CASSWQQGAGEAFF.

The gene calls are TRBV9 and TRBJ2-2, with 9 bases aligning to TRBD2. The CDR3 sequence is 20 residues long. V lost 0 bases to trimming and J lost 1 base; unmatched junction nucleotides: 13. Germline V gives CDR1 SGDLS, CDR2 YYNGEE. The CDR3 protein is CASSVAELTVSGGNTGELFF. The CDR3 DNA reads as TGTGCCAGCAGCGTAGCTGAGTTGACGGTTAGCGGGGGGAACACCGGGGAGCTGTTTTTT.